Listed below are T cell receptor beta chains from one sample, sequenced in a study of blood T cells in healthy people across ages. TCRdb itself ran the 5' RACE reads through MiXCR, one entry per CDR3 protein. This table holds about a million distinct CDR3 sequences, around 48% found once. Sample: blood. The receptors were sampled from a man under 40 in good health. Both conserved end residues are part of each CDR3. Fields, in order: V gene, clone size, D gene, J gene, CDR3 protein, CDR3 DNA. The D gene is left open where the match is weak. Only part of the rows carry a size: once, few, many, or a class if the clone is expanded.

V gene: TRBV7-3
clone size: .
D gene: .
J gene: TRBJ2-1
CDR3 protein: CASSSPGSHNEQFF
CDR3 DNA: TGTGCCAGCAGCTCCCCGGGGTCGCACAATGAGCAGTTCTTC

V gene: TRBV9
clone size: many
D gene: TRBD2
J gene: TRBJ2-1
CDR3 protein: CASSVGLAGGYNEQFF
CDR3 DNA: TGTGCCAGCAGCGTAGGGTTAGCGGGGGGGTACAATGAGCAGTTCTTC

V gene: TRBV6-2/TRBV6-3
clone size: .
D gene: .
J gene: TRBJ2-1
CDR3 protein: CASSYSIGAQGYNEQFF
CDR3 DNA: TGTGCCAGCAGTTACTCGATTGGGGCCCAGGGTTACAATGAGCAGTTCTTC

V gene: TRBV4-3
clone size: few
D gene: TRBD2
J gene: TRBJ2-1
CDR3 protein: CASSQDVAGGPSPNEQFF
CDR3 DNA: TGCGCCAGCAGCCAAGATGTAGCGGGGGGGCCATCCCCCAATGAGCAGTTCTTC

V gene: TRBV9
clone size: few
D gene: .
J gene: TRBJ2-5
CDR3 protein: CASSVDKTQYF
CDR3 DNA: TGTGCCAGCAGCGTGGATAAGACCCAGTACTTC

V gene: TRBV7-9
clone size: .
D gene: .
J gene: TRBJ2-1
CDR3 protein: CASTQPGLFSYNEQFF
CDR3 DNA: TGTGCCAGCACCCAACCCGGACTATTCTCCTACAATGAGCAGTTCTTC

V gene: TRBV4-1
clone size: many
D gene: TRBD1
J gene: TRBJ2-7
CDR3 protein: CASSQVGTAYEQYF
CDR3 DNA: TGCGCCAGCAGCCAAGTCGGGACAGCTTACGAGCAGTACTTC

V gene: TRBV5-4
clone size: .
D gene: TRBD1
J gene: TRBJ2-6
CDR3 protein: CASSKPGQGTSGANVLTF
CDR3 DNA: TGTGCCAGCAGCAAACCGGGACAGGGGACTTCTGGGGCCAACGTCCTGACTTTC

V gene: TRBV4-3
clone size: .
D gene: .
J gene: TRBJ2-7
CDR3 protein: CASSQVRAGGEQYF
CDR3 DNA: TGCGCCAGCAGCCAAGTTAGGGCAGGCGGCGAGCAGTACTTC

V gene: TRBV7-3
clone size: few
D gene: .
J gene: TRBJ2-5
CDR3 protein: CASSATGGIPETQYF
CDR3 DNA: TGTGCCAGCAGCGCGACAGGTGGCATCCCAGAGACCCAGTACTTC

V gene: TRBV28
clone size: .
D gene: TRBD1
J gene: TRBJ2-7
CDR3 protein: CASSLIQGADEQYF
CDR3 DNA: TGTGCCAGCAGTTTGATACAGGGGGCGGATGAGCAGTACTTC

V gene: TRBV7-9
clone size: .
D gene: .
J gene: TRBJ1-2
CDR3 protein: CASSLAGTDNYGYTF
CDR3 DNA: TGTGCCAGCAGCTTAGCGGGGACGGATAACTATGGCTACACCTTC

V gene: TRBV29-1
clone size: .
D gene: TRBD2
J gene: TRBJ2-7
CDR3 protein: CSVEGGGEQYF
CDR3 DNA: TGCAGCGTTGAGGGCGGGGGCGAGCAGTACTTC

V gene: TRBV12-3/TRBV12-4
clone size: .
D gene: .
J gene: TRBJ2-5
CDR3 protein: CASSLLGLPPETQYF
CDR3 DNA: TGTGCCAGCAGCCTCCTTGGACTGCCCCCAGAGACCCAGTACTTC

V gene: TRBV20-1
clone size: many
D gene: .
J gene: TRBJ2-3
CDR3 protein: CSAPGHPTDTQYF
CDR3 DNA: TGCAGTGCTCCTGGACACCCCACAGATACGCAGTATTTT

V gene: TRBV14
clone size: .
D gene: .
J gene: TRBJ1-4
CDR3 protein: CASSDRQTLNEKLFF
CDR3 DNA: TGTGCCAGCAGCGATCGACAGACTCTTAATGAAAAACTGTTTTTT